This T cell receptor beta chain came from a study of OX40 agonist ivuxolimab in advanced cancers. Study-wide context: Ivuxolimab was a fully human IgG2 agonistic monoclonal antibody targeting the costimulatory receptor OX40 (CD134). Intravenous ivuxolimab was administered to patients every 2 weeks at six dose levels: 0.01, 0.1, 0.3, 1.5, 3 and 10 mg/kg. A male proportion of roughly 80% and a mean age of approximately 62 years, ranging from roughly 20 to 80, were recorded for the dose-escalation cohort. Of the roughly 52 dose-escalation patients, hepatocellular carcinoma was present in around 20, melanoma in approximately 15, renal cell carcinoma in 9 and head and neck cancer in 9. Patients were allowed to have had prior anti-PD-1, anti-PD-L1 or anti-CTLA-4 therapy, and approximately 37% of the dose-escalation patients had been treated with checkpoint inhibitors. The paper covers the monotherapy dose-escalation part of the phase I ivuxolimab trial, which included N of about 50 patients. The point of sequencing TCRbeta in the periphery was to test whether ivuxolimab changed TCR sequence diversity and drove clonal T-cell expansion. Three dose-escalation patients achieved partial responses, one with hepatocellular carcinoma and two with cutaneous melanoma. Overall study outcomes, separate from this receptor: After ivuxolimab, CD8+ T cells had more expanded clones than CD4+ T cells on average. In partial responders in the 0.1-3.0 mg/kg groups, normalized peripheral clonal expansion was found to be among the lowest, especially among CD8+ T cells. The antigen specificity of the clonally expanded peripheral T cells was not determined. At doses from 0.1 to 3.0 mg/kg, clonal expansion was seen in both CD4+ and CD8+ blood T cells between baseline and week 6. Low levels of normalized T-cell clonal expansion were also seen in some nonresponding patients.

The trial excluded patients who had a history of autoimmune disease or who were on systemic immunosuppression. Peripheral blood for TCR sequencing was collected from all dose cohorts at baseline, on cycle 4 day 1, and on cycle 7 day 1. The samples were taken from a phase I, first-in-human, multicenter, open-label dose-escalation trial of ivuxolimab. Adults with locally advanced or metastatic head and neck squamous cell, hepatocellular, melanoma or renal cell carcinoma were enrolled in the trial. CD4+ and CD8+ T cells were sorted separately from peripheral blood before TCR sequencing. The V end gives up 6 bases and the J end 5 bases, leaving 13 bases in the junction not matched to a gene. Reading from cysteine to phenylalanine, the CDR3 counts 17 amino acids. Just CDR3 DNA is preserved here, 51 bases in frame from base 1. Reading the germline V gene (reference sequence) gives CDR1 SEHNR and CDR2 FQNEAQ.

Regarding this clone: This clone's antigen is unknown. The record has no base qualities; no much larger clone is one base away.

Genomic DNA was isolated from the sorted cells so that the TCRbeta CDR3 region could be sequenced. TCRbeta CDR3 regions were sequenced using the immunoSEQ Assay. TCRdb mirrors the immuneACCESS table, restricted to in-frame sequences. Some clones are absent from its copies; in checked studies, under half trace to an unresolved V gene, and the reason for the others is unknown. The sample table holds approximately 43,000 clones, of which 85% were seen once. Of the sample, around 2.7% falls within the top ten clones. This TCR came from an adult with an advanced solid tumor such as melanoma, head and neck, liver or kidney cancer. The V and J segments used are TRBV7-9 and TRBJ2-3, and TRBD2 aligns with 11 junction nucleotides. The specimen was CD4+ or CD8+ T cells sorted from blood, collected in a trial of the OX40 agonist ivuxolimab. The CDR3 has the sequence CASSSRLAGRGVDTQYF. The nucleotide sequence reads TGTGCCAGCAGTTCCCGACTAGCGGGAAGAGGGGTAGATACGCAGTATTTT.